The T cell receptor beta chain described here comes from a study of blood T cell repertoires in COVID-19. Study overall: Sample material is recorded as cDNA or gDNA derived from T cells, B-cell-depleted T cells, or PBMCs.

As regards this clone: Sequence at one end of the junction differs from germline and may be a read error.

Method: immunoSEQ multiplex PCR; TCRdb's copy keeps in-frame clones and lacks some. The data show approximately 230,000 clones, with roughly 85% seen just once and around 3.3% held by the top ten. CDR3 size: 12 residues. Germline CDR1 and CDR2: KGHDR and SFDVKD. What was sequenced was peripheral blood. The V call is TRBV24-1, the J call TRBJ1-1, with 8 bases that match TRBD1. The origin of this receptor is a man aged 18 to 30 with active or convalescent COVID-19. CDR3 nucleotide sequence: TGTGCCACCTGTGACAGGGGCACTGAAGCTTTCTTT. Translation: CATCDRGTEAFF.